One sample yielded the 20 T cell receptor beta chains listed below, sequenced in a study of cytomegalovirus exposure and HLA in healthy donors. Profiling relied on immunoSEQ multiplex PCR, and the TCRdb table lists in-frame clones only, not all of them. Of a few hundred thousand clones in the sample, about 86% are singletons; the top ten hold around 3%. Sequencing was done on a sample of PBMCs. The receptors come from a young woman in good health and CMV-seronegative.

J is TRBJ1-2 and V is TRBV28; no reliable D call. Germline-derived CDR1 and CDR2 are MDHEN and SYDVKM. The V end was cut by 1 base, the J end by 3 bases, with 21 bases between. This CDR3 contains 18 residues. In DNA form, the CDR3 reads TGTGCCAGCAGTTTATCCGATTGGAGAGGGTTAGGCGACTATGGCTACACCTTC. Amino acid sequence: CASSLSDWRGLGDYGYTF.

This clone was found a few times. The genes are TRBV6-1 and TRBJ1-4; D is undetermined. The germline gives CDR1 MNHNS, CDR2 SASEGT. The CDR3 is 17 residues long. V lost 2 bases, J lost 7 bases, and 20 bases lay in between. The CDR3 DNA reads TGTGCCAGCAGTGAACTCGTTGATATGAGTTCGAGTGAAAAACTGTTTTTT. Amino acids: CASSELVDMSSSEKLFF.

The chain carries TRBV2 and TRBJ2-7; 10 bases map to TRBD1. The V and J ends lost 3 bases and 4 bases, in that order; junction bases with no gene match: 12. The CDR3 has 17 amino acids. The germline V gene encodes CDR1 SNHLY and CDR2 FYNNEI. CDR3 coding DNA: TGTGCCAGCAGTGACCCCCTCCGGGACAGGGGATTTTACGAGCAGTACTTC. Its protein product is CASSDPLRDRGFYEQYF.

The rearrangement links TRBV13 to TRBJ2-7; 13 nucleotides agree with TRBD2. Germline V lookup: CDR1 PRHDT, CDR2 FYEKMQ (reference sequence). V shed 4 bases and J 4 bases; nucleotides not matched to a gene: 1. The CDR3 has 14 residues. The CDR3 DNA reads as TGTGCCAGCAGCTGGACTAGCGGGAGTTACGAGCAGTACTTC. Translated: CASSWTSGSYEQYF.

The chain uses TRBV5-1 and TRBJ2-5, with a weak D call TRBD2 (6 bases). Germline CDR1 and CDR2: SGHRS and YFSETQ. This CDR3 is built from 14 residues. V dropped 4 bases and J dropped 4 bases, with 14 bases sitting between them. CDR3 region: CASSTTQGGETQYF. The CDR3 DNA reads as TGCGCCAGCAGCACCACGCAGGGAGGAGAGACCCAGTACTTC.

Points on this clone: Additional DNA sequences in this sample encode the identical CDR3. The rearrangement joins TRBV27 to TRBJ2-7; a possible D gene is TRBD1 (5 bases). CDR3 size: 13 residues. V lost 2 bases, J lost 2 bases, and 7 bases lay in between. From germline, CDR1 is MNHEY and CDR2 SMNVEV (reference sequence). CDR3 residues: CASSLQGPYEQYF. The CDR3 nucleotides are TGTGCCAGCAGTTTACAGGGTCCCTACGAGCAGTACTTC.

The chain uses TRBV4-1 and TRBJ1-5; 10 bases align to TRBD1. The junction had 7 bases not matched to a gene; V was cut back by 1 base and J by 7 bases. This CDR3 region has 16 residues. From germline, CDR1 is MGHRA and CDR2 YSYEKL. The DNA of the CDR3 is TGCGCCAGCAGCCAAGTGATCGGGACAGGGGACCAGCCCCAGCATTTT. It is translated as CASSQVIGTGDQPQHF.

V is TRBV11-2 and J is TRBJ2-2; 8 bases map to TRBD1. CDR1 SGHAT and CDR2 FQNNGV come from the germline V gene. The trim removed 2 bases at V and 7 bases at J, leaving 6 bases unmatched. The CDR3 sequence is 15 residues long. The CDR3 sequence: CASSLTQGAGGELFF. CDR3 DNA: TGTGCCAGCAGCTTAACTCAGGGGGCTGGCGGGGAGCTGTTTTTT.

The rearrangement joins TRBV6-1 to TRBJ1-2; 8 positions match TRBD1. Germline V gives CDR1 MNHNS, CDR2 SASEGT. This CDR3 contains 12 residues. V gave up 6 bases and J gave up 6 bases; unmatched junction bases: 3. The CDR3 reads CASREQGDGYTF. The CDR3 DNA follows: TGTGCCAGCAGAGAACAGGGGGATGGCTACACCTTC.

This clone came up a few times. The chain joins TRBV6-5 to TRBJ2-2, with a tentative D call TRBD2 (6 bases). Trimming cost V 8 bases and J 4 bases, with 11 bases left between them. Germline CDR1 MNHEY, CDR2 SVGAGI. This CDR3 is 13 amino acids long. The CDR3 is CASSAEGTGELFF. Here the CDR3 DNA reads TGTGCCAGCTCCGCGGAGGGCACCGGGGAGCTGTTTTTT.

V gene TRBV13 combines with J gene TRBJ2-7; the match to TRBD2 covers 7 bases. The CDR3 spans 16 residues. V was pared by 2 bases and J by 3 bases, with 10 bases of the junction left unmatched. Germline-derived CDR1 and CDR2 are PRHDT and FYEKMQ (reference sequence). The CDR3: CASSLSGDGTHYEQYF. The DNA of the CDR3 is TGTGCCAGCAGCTTAAGCGGGGACGGAACTCACTACGAGCAGTACTTC.

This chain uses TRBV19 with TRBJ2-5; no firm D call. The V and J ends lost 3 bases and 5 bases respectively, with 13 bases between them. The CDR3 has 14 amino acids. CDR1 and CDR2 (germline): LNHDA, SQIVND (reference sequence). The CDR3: CASSIDARWETQYF. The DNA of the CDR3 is TGTGCCAGTAGTATTGACGCGAGGTGGGAGACCCAGTACTTC. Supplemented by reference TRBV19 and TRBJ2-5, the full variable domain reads DGGITQSPKYLFRKEGQNVTLSCEQNLNHDAMYWYRQDPGQGLRLIYYSQIVNDFQKGDIAEGYSVSREKKESFPLTVTSAQKNPTAFYLCASSIDARWETQYFGPGTRLLVL.

This CDR3 reads CASTRGASNQPQHF. The CDR3 coding sequence is TGTGCCAGTACCCGGGGGGCTAGCAATCAGCCCCAGCATTTT. The rearrangement links TRBV19 to TRBJ1-5; the D gene is possibly TRBD1 (6 bases). Per the germline V gene, CDR1 is LNHDA and CDR2 is SQIVND (reference sequence). Trimming stripped 7 bases from V and 0 bases from J, with 10 bases between. CDR3 length: 14 residues. The complete variable domain, with remaining parts taken from reference TRBV19 and TRBJ1-5, reads DGGITQSPKYLFRKEGQNVTLSCEQNLNHDAMYWYRQDPGQGLRLIYYSQIVNDFQKGDIAEGYSVSREKKESFPLTVTSAQKNPTAFYLCASTRGASNQPQHFGDGTRLSIL.

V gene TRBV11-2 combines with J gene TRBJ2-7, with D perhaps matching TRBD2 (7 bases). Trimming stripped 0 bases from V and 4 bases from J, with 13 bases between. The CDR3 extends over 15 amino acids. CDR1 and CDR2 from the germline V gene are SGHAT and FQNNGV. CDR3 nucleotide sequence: TGTGCCAGCAGCTTAGAGGGGGGGGCCGGTTACGAGCAGTACTTC. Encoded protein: CASSLEGGAGYEQYF.

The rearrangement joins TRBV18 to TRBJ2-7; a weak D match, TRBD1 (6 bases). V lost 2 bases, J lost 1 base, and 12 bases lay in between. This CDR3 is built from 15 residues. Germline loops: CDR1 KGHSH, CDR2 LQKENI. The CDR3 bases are TGTGCCAGCTCACCATCAAACAGGGTTTCCTACGAGCAGTACTTC. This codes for CASSPSNRVSYEQYF.

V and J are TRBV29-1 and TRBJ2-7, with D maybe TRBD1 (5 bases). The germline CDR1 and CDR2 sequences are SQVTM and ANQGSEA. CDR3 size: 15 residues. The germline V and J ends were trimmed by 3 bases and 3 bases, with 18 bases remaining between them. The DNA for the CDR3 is TGCAGCGTTGACGGAGCAGGACAAACCCTCTACGAGCAGTACTTC. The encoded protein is CSVDGAGQTLYEQYF.

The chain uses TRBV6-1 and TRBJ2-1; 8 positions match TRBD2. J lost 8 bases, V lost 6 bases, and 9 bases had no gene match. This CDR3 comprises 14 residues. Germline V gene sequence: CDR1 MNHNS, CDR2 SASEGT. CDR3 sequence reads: CASSWSGSSDEQFF. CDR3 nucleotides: TGTGCCAGCAGCTGGAGCGGGAGTAGTGATGAGCAGTTCTTC.

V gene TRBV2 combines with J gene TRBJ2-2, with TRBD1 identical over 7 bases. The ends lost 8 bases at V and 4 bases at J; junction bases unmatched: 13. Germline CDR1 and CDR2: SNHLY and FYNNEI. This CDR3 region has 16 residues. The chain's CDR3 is CASRSDRVDFTGELFF. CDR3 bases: TGTGCCAGCCGCTCTGACAGGGTCGATTTCACCGGGGAGCTGTTTTTT.

The DNA of the CDR3 is TGTGCCAGCAGTAGTGCTAGCGGGAGCCCCTACGAGCAGTACTTC. Translation: CASSSASGSPYEQYF. The chain combines TRBV28 with TRBJ2-7, with 10 bases aligning to TRBD2. Trimming removed 5 bases from V and 2 bases from J; junction bases left unmatched: 6. The CDR3 is 15 amino acids. The V gene's germline CDR1 is MDHEN and CDR2 SYDVKM.

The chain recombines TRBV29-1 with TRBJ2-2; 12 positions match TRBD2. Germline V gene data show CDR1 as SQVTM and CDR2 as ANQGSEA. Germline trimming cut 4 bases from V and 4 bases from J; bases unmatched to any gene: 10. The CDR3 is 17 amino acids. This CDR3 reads CSVAWLAGGPVTGELFF. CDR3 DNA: TGCAGCGTTGCATGGCTAGCGGGAGGGCCGGTCACCGGGGAGCTGTTTTTT.